This entry concerns a single T cell receptor (beta chain). Antigen specificity is unknown. This specimen belongs to a study of cytomegalovirus exposure and HLA in healthy donors. The PCR made use of 60 Vbeta and 13 Jbeta primers. Generated by immunoSEQ multiplex PCR, the TCRdb table keeps only in-frame clones and is missing some. This sample contains 100,000 to 150,000 clones. General observations from the study: HLA allele associations emerged for around 15,000 TCR beta sequences in a later analysis, at 0.05 false discovery rate.

This clonotype was sampled from a woman between 40 and 50 years old in good health and CMV-seronegative. Sequenced sample: PBMCs.

The CDR3 is CASSEGQGLSGYTF. DNA for the CDR3: TGTGCCAGCAGCGAGGGACAGGGCCTGAGTGGCTACACCTTC. The rearrangement uses TRBV9 and TRBJ1-2; the match to TRBD1 covers 9 bases. This CDR3 spans 14 amino acids. The germline V gene has CDR1 SGDLS and CDR2 YYNGEE. J gave up 7 bases and V 3 bases, and 7 bases lay outside the gene matches. Looking up the rest from reference TRBV9 and TRBJ1-2 gives the full variable domain: DSGVTQTPKHLITATGQRVTLRCSPRSGDLSVYWYQQSLDQGLQFLIQYYNGEERAKGNILERFSAQQFPDLHSELNLSSLELGDSALYFCASSEGQGLSGYTFGSGTRLTVV.